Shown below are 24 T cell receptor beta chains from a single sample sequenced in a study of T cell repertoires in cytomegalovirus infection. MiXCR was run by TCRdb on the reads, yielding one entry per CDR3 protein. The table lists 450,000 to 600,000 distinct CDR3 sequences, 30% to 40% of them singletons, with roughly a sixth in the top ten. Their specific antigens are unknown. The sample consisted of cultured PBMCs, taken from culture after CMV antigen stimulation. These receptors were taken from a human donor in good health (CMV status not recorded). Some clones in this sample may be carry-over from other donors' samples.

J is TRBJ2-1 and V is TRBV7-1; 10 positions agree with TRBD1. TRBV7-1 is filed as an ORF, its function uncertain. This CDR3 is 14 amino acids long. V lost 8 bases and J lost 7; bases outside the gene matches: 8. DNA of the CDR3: TGTGCCAGCGACCCGGGACAGGGGATAAATGAGCAGTTCTTC. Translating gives CASDPGQGINEQFF.

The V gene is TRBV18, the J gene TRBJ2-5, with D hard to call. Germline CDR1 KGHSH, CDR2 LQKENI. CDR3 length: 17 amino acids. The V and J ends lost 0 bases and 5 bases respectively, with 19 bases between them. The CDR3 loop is CASSPPLGMKGVETQYF. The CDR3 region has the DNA TGTGCCAGCTCACCACCCCTGGGGATGAAAGGTGTGGAGACCCAGTACTTC.

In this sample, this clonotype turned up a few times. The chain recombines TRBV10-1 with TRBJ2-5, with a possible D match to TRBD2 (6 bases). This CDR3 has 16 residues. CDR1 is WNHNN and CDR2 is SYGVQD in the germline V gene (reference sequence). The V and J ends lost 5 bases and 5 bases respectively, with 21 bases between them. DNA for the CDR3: TGCGCCAGCAGTCGGTCGGCGGGGCTGCTCGGTGAGACCCAGTACTTC. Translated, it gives CASSRSAGLLGETQYF.

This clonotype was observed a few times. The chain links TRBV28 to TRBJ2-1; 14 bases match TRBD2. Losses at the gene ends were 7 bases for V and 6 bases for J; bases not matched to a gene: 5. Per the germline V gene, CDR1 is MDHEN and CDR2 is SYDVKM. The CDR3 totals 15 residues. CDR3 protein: CASNRGTSGSNEQFF. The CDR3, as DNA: TGTGCCAGCAACCGAGGGACTAGCGGGAGCAATGAGCAGTTCTTC. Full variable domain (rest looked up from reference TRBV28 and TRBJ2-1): DVKVTQSSRYLVKRTGEKVFLECVQDMDHENMFWYRQDPGLGLRLIYFSYDVKMKEKGDIPEGYSVSREKKERFSLILESASTNQTSMYLCASNRGTSGSNEQFFGPGTRLTVL.

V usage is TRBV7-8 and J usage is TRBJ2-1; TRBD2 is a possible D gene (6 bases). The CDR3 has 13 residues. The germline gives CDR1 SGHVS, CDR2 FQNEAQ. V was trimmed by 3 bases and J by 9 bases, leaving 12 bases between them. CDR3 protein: CASSFHGGGEQFF. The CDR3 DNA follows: TGTGCCAGCAGCTTTCATGGGGGAGGTGAGCAGTTCTTC. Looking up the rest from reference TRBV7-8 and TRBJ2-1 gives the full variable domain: GAGVSQSPRYKVAKRGQDVALRCDPISGHVSLFWYQQALGQGPEFLTYFQNEAQLDKSGLPSDRFFAERPEGSVSTLKIQRTQQEDSAVYLCASSFHGGGEQFFGPGTRLTVL.

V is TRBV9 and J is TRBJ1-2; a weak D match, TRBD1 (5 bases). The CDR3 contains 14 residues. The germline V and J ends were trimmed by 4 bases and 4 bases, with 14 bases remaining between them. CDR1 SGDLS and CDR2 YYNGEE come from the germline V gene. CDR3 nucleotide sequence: TGTGCCAGCAGCAGGGCGGAGGGACGCTATGGCTACACCTTC. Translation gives CASSRAEGRYGYTF.

The CDR3 is CSALTGSSQYF. Here the CDR3 DNA reads TGCAGTGCGCTGACTGGGTCGAGTCAGTATTTT. The chain couples TRBV20-1 to TRBJ2-3; no clear D. The germline gives CDR1 DFQATT, CDR2 SNEGSKA (reference sequence). The CDR3 extends over 11 amino acids. The V and J ends lost 6 bases and 12 bases respectively, with 16 bases between them.

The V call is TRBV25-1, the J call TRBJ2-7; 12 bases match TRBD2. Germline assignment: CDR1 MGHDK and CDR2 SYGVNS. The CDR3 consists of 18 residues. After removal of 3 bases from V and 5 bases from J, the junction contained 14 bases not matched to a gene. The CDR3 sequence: CASSDPNGASGRANEQYF. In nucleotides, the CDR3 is TGTGCCAGCAGTGATCCCAACGGCGCTAGCGGGAGGGCCAACGAGCAGTACTTC.

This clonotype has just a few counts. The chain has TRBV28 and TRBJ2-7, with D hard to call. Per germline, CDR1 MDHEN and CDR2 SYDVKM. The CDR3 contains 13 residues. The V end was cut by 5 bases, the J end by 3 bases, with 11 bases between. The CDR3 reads CASSPSPYYEQYF. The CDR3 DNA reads TGTGCCAGCAGTCCCTCCCCCTACTACGAGCAGTACTTC.

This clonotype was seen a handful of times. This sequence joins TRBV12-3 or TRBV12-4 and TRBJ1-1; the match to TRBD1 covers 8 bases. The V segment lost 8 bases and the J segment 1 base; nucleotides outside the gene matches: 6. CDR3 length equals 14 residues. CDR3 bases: TGTGCCAGCTCCAGACAGGGGCGGAACACTGAAGCTTTCTTT. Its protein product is CASSRQGRNTEAFF.

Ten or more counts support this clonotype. CDR3 residues: CASSLVVEGTEAFF. CDR3 nucleotides: TGTGCCAGCAGCTTAGTTGTAGAGGGAACTGAAGCTTTCTTT. This chain joins TRBV7-2 and TRBJ1-1; D gene unclear. V gave up 1 base and J gave up 5 bases, with 11 bases separating them. From germline, CDR1 is SGHTA and CDR2 FQGNSA. The CDR3 has 14 residues. The full variable domain, in which reference TRBV7-2 and TRBJ1-1 provide the parts outside the CDR3, is GAGVSQSPSNKVTEKGKDVELRCDPISGHTALYWYRQSLGQGLEFLIYFQGNSAPDKSGLPSDRFSAERTGGSVSTLTIQRTQQEDSAVYLCASSLVVEGTEAFFGQGTRLTVV.

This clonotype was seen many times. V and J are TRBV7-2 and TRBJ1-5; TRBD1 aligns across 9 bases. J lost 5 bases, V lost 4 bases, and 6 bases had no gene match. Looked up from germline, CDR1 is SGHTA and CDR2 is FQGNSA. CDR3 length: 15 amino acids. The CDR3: CASSYGTGSHQPQHF. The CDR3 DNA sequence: TGTGCCAGCAGCTACGGGACAGGGTCTCATCAGCCCCAGCATTTT.

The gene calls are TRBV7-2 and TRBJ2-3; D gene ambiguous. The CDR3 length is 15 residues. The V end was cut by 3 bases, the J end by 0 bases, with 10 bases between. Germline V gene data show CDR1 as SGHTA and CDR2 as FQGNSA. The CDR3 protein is CASSLVGFSTDTQYF. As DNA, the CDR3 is TGTGCCAGCAGCTTGGTCGGGTTTAGCACAGATACGCAGTATTTT.

CDR3 loop: CASSLGMGSEQYV. The CDR3 DNA reads as TGTGCCAGCAGCTTGGGCATGGGCTCCGAGCAGTACGTC. The rearrangement links TRBV11-2 to TRBJ2-7; no definite D call. The CDR3 runs to 13 residues. V was trimmed by 3 bases and J by 6 bases, leaving 12 bases between them. Germline assignment: CDR1 SGHAT and CDR2 FQNNGV.

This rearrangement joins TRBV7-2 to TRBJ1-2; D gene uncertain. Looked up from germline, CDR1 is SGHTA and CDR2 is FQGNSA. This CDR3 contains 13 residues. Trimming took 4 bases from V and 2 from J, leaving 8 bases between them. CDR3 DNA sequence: TGTGCCAGCAGCTACGGACGGAACTATGGCTACACCTTC. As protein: CASSYGRNYGYTF.

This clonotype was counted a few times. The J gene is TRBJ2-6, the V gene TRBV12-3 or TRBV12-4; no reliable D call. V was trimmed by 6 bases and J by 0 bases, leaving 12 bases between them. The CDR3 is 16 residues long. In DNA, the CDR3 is TGTGCCAGCAGGAGCACCTCTAGCTCTGGGGCCAACGTCCTGACTTTC. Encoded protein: CASRSTSSSGANVLTF.

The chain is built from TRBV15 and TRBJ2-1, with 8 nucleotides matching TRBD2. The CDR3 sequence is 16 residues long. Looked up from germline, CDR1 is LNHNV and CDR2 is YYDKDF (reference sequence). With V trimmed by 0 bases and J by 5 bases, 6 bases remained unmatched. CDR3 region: CATSRDLAGGNNEQFF. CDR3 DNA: TGTGCCACCAGCAGAGATCTAGCGGGTGGAAACAATGAGCAGTTCTTC.

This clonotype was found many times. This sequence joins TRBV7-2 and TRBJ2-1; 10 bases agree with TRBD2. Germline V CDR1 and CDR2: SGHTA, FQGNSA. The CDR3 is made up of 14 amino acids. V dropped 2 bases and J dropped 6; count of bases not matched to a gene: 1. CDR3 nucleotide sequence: TGTGCCAGCAGCTTAAGCGGGAGGGCCAATGAGCAGTTCTTC. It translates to CASSLSGRANEQFF.

The chain's CDR3 is CASSAGTLGNNEQFF. The CDR3 DNA follows: TGTGCCAGCAGCGCCGGGACCTTAGGTAACAATGAGCAGTTCTTC. The V and J genes are TRBV9 and TRBJ2-1; D is perhaps TRBD1 or TRBD2 (5 bases each). Germline values: CDR1 SGDLS, CDR2 YYNGEE. V was cut by 3 bases and J by 5 bases, with 15 bases left in between. This CDR3 spans 15 amino acids.

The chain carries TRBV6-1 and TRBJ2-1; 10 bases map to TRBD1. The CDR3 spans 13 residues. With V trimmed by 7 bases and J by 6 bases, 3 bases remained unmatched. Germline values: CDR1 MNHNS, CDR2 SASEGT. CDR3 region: CASTRTGGNEQFF. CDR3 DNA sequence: TGTGCCAGCACCCGGACAGGGGGCAATGAGCAGTTCTTC.

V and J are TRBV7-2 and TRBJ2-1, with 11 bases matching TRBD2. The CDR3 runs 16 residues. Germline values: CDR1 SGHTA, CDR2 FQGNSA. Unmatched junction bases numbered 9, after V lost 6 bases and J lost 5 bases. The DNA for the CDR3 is TGTGCCAGCAGTCGGGGGGTAGCGGGAGGGGACAATGAGCAGTTCTTC. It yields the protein CASSRGVAGGDNEQFF.

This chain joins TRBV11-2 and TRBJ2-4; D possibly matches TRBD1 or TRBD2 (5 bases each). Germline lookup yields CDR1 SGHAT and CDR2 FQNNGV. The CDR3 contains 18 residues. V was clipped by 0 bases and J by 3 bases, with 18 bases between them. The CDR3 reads CASSLDLRPPGGKNIQYF. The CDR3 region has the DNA TGTGCCAGCAGCTTAGATCTAAGACCACCTGGGGGCAAAAACATTCAGTACTTC.

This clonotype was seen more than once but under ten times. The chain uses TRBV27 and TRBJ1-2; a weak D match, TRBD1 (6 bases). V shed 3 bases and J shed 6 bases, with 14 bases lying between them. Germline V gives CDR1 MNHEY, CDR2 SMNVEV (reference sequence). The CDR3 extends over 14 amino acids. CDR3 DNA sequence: TGTGCCAGCAGTTTCCGAGGGGGGTCGAATGGCTACACCTTC. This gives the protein CASSFRGGSNGYTF.

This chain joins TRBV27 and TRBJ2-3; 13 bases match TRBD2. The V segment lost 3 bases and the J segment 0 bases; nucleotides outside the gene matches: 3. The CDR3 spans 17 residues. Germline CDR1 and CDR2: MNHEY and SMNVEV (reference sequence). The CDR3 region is CASSLGLAGQSTDTQYF. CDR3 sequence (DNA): TGTGCCAGCAGTTTGGGACTAGCGGGACAAAGCACAGATACGCAGTATTTT.